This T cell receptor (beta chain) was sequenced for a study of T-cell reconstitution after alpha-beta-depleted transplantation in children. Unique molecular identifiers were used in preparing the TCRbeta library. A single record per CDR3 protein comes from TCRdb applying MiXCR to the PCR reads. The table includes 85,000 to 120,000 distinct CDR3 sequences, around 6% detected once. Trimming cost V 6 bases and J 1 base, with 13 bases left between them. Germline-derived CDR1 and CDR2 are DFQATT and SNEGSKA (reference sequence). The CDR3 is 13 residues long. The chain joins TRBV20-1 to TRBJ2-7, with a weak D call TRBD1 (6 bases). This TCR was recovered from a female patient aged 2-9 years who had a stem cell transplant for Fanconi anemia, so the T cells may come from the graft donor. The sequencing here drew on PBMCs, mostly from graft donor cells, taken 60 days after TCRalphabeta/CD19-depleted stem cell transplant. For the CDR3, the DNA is TGCAGTGCGTTAGGGGACAAATCCTACGAGCAGTACTTC. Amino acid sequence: CSALGDKSYEQYF.